The 18 T cell receptor beta chains listed next were all sequenced from one sample in a study of Ad26.COV2.S vaccination and SARS-CoV-2 variants. Treatment noted: around 19 received Ad26.COV2.S at low or high dose, single or two shots; about 5 received placebo; per-sample allocation not given. Each sample was drawn 63 days after the first injection (of vaccine or placebo). TCRdb's copy holds only in-frame clones and misses some; the assay was immunoSEQ multiplex PCR. This sample has roughly 380,000 clones; roughly 90% occur once, and the top ten carry less than 4%. This specimen was peripheral blood, taken in a trial of Ad26.COV2.S vaccine versus placebo. These receptors all stem from a person aged 18-65 years who received the Ad26.COV2.S COVID-19 vaccine or a placebo.

The chain combines TRBV4-2 with TRBJ2-1; TRBD2 might be the D (6 bases). This CDR3 contains 15 residues. The germline gives CDR1 LGHNA, CDR2 YNFKEQ. V shed 4 bases and J shed 1 base, with 11 bases lying between them. CDR3 DNA: TGTGCCAGCAGCCTCCAGCGGGCATCCTACAATGAGCAGTTCTTC. Its protein product is CASSLQRASYNEQFF.

Details on this clone: One end of the junction varies from germline; a read error may be responsible. The rearrangement uses TRBV28 and TRBJ1-1, with D unresolved. Germline V lookup: CDR1 MDHEN, CDR2 SYDVKM. The CDR3 contains 13 residues. CDR3 bases: TGTGCCGGCAGTTCCAGGCTAAACACTGAAGCTTTCTTT. Residues: CAGSSRLNTEAFF.

V gene TRBV5-1 combines with J gene TRBJ2-5, with 8 bases fitting TRBD2. V was pared by 5 bases and J by 4 bases, with 10 bases of the junction left unmatched. This CDR3 is 15 amino acids long. Germline V gives CDR1 SGHRS, CDR2 YFSETQ. CDR3: CASRPDSGGRETQYF. The CDR3 nucleotides are TGCGCCAGCAGACCGGACTCGGGGGGGCGAGAGACCCAGTACTTC.

This chain links TRBV19 with TRBJ2-3, with a possible D match to TRBD2 (7 bases). The CDR3 totals 14 residues. The V end was cut by 3 bases, the J end by 5 bases, with 12 bases between. Per germline, CDR1 LNHDA and CDR2 SQIVND (reference sequence). CDR3 nucleotides: TGTGCCAGTAGTATTAACGGGGGGCGAGATACGCAGTATTTT. Protein sequence: CASSINGGRDTQYF.

CDR3 sequence: CASYPRPPGAYSNQPQHF. The CDR3 DNA sequence: TGTGCCAGCTACCCCCGCCCACCAGGGGCGTATAGCAATCAGCCCCAGCATTTT. This rearrangement joins TRBV27 to TRBJ1-5; TRBD1 might be the D (6 bases). This CDR3 spans 18 amino acids. The germline V and J ends were trimmed by 8 bases and 0 bases, with 23 bases remaining between them. Germline lookup yields CDR1 MNHEY and CDR2 SMNVEV (reference sequence).

The chain links TRBV7-3 to TRBJ2-5; a possible D gene is TRBD1 (7 bases). V lost 5 bases and J lost 1, with 11 bases in between. From germline, CDR1 is SGHTA and CDR2 FQGTGA. This CDR3 spans 14 amino acids. The CDR3: CASSPQGGQETQYF. As DNA, the CDR3 is TGTGCCAGCAGCCCCCAGGGGGGCCAAGAGACCCAGTACTTC.

The rearrangement links TRBV6-5 to TRBJ2-1; D perhaps matches TRBD2 (6 bases). This CDR3 contains 15 residues. Between the trimmed V and J ends, which lost 0 bases and 6 bases, there was a span of 12 bases. Germline lookup yields CDR1 MNHEY and CDR2 SVGAGI. CDR3 nucleotides: TGTGCCAGCAGTTACTCAGGGACTGGACTCAATGAGCAGTTCTTC. Translation: CASSYSGTGLNEQFF.

There are a few counts of this clone. The J gene is TRBJ2-2, the V gene TRBV6-2 or TRBV6-3; D is perhaps TRBD2 (5 bases). CDR1 is MNHEY, CDR2 SVGEGT, per germline. The V end lost 5 bases, the J end lost 0 bases, and 10 bases lay between the germline ends. The CDR3 covers 15 residues. The CDR3, as DNA: TGTGCCAGCAGTAGACTATCAGCGAACACCGGGGAGCTGTTTTTT. Translated: CASSRLSANTGELFF.

The rearrangement uses TRBV9 and TRBJ2-3, with 7 bases identical to TRBD2. The ends lost 1 base at V and 0 bases at J; junction bases unmatched: 8. This CDR3 region has 17 residues. CDR1 is SGDLS, CDR2 YYNGEE, per germline. The CDR3 spells CASSVPETSSSTDTQYF. The DNA for the CDR3 is TGTGCCAGCAGCGTACCTGAGACTAGCTCTAGCACAGATACGCAGTATTTT.

This chain connects TRBV7-9 to TRBJ2-1; 7 bases map to TRBD1. Germline assignment: CDR1 SEHNR and CDR2 FQNEAQ (reference sequence). This CDR3 contains 14 residues. The V gene end was trimmed by 2 bases and the J gene end by 9 bases; junction bases not matched to a gene: 7. The CDR3 nucleotides are TGTGCCAGCAGCTTAAGTGGGACAGCGAGTGAGCAGTTCTTC. Translation gives CASSLSGTASEQFF.

V usage is TRBV9 and J usage is TRBJ2-7, with 10 nucleotides matching TRBD1. This CDR3 has 14 amino acids. V lost 3 bases, J lost 4 bases, and 4 bases stayed unmatched. Germline V gives CDR1 SGDLS, CDR2 YYNGEE. The CDR3, as DNA: TGTGCCAGCAGCGAGGGGACAGGGGCGTACGAGCAGTACTTC. It is translated as CASSEGTGAYEQYF. The whole variable domain, remainder taken from reference TRBV9 and TRBJ2-7, is DSGVTQTPKHLITATGQRVTLRCSPRSGDLSVYWYQQSLDQGLQFLIQYYNGEERAKGNILERFSAQQFPDLHSELNLSSLELGDSALYFCASSEGTGAYEQYFGPGTRLTVT.

The chain recombines TRBV7-9 with TRBJ2-2, with D possibly called TRBD1 or TRBD2 (5 bases each). CDR1 and CDR2 from the germline V gene are SEHNR and FQNEAQ (reference sequence). V gave up 4 bases and J gave up 2 bases, with 14 bases separating them. The CDR3 has 16 amino acids. The CDR3 loop reads CASSSHGTVNTGELFF. The CDR3, as DNA: TGTGCCAGCAGCTCCCACGGGACCGTCAACACCGGGGAGCTGTTTTTT.

In DNA, the CDR3 is TGTGCCAGCAGCTTAAGAGGGGTTTCCTACGAGCAGTACTTC. It is translated as CASSLRGVSYEQYF. The genes are TRBV5-8 and TRBJ2-7; D tentatively reads TRBD1 or TRBD2 (5 bases each). Per the germline V gene, CDR1 is SGHTS and CDR2 is YDEGEE. This CDR3 is 14 amino acids long. Trimming stripped 2 bases from V and 1 base from J, with 10 bases between.

V and J are TRBV6-2 or TRBV6-3 and TRBJ2-7; the D gene is possibly TRBD2 (6 bases). The V and J ends lost 0 bases and 5 bases respectively, with 17 bases between them. This CDR3 contains 16 residues. Germline V gene lookup returns CDR1 MNHEY and CDR2 SVGEGT. The CDR3 DNA sequence: TGTGCCAGCAGTTACTCGAACGGGGGTGGCCTGGACGAGCAGTACTTC. Translated: CASSYSNGGGLDEQYF.

V gene TRBV19 combines with J gene TRBJ2-2; 7 bases match TRBD2. J lost 6 bases, V lost 3 bases, and 1 base had no gene match. Germline V CDR1 and CDR2: LNHDA, SQIVND (reference sequence). The CDR3 is 13 residues long. CDR3 sequence reads: CASSMGGAGELFF. The CDR3 DNA sequence: TGTGCCAGTAGTATGGGGGGGGCCGGGGAGCTGTTTTTT.

The chain uses TRBV6-5 and TRBJ2-5; the D is unclear. The germline V gene has CDR1 MNHEY and CDR2 SVGAGI. The V gene lost 5 bases and the J gene lost 3 bases, with 13 bases spanning the gap. This CDR3 region has 14 residues. CDR3: CASSKPREKETQYF. The CDR3 nucleotides are TGTGCCAGCAGTAAACCGAGAGAAAAAGAGACCCAGTACTTC.

CDR3 in DNA: TGTGCCATCAGTGAGTCGAAGGGGACTAGCGGGGACGGTGAGCAGTTCTTC. This translates into CAISESKGTSGDGEQFF. This chain connects TRBV10-3 to TRBJ2-1; 13 bases line up with TRBD2. Germline trimming cut 0 bases from V and 9 bases from J; bases unmatched to any gene: 8. CDR1 and CDR2 from the germline V gene are ENHRY and SYGVKD. CDR3 length: 17 amino acids.

The rearrangement joins TRBV10-2 to TRBJ2-7; D is ambiguous. The CDR3 runs 14 residues. In germline, CDR1 is WSHSY, CDR2 SAAADI. V lost 2 bases, J lost 5 bases, and 13 bases lay in between. This CDR3 reads CASSEPGVLDEQYF. For the CDR3, the DNA is TGCGCCAGCAGTGAGCCAGGTGTACTCGACGAGCAGTACTTC.